This is a list of T cell receptor beta chains from one sample in a study of CD8 T cells in ankylosing spondylitis. TCRdb processed the 5' RACE reads anew with MiXCR; each CDR3 protein has one entry. The table has over 200,000 distinct CDR3 sequences, about 18% seen once. The source material was blood, either unsorted or a sorted T cell fraction (not recorded which). Receptor source: a male donor with ankylosing spondylitis. The CDR3 runs from the conserved cysteine through the conserved F or W. Fields, in order: clone size, V gene, J gene, CDR3 protein. Some rows have no size entry. The others give once, few or many, or a class for an expanded clone.

abundance: .; v_gene: TRBV5-6; j_gene: TRBJ2-7; CDR3aa: CASSPGYSYEQYF
abundance: .; v_gene: TRBV7-8; j_gene: TRBJ1-5; CDR3aa: CASSLADRVPNQPQHF
abundance: few; v_gene: TRBV6-5; j_gene: TRBJ2-5; CDR3aa: CASSYGLGVGETQYF
abundance: few; v_gene: TRBV6-2/TRBV6-3; j_gene: TRBJ2-2; CDR3aa: CASSPGEAGELFF
abundance: .; v_gene: TRBV7-9; j_gene: TRBJ1-2; CDR3aa: CASSLPRGGHYGYTF
abundance: many; v_gene: TRBV5-1; j_gene: TRBJ1-1; CDR3aa: CASSLARGGGTEAFF
abundance: .; v_gene: TRBV30; j_gene: TRBJ2-1; CDR3aa: CAWSVGVSPNEQFF
abundance: few; v_gene: TRBV12-3/TRBV12-4; j_gene: TRBJ1-6; CDR3aa: CASSLGTGGDSPLHF
abundance: few; v_gene: TRBV7-9; j_gene: TRBJ2-1; CDR3aa: CASSISSGARNEQFF
abundance: few; v_gene: TRBV12-3/TRBV12-4; j_gene: TRBJ2-7; CDR3aa: CASSTGLTYEQYF
abundance: .; v_gene: TRBV2; j_gene: TRBJ2-3; CDR3aa: CASSEVDTQYF
abundance: .; v_gene: TRBV12-3/TRBV12-4; j_gene: TRBJ2-5; CDR3aa: CASTSSLQETQYF
abundance: .; v_gene: TRBV4-1; j_gene: TRBJ1-1; CDR3aa: CASSQTGTEGEAFF
abundance: few; v_gene: TRBV9; j_gene: TRBJ2-1; CDR3aa: CASSVDVSYNEQFF
abundance: .; v_gene: TRBV7-9; j_gene: TRBJ2-7; CDR3aa: CASSLDDVGSSYEQYF
abundance: few; v_gene: TRBV3-1; j_gene: TRBJ2-5; CDR3aa: CASSYGTSGVLETQYF
abundance: few; v_gene: TRBV12-3/TRBV12-4; j_gene: TRBJ2-7; CDR3aa: CASNLQGPTYEQYF
abundance: many; v_gene: TRBV5-1; j_gene: TRBJ2-2; CDR3aa: CASSLAGQEEHGELFF
abundance: many; v_gene: TRBV12-3/TRBV12-4; j_gene: TRBJ1-2; CDR3aa: CASSFPDRHGYTF
abundance: .; v_gene: TRBV28; j_gene: TRBJ2-2; CDR3aa: CASSFPGLAQHNTGELFF
abundance: .; v_gene: TRBV6-1; j_gene: TRBJ1-6; CDR3aa: CASREFGYNSPLHF
abundance: many; v_gene: TRBV18; j_gene: TRBJ2-2; CDR3aa: CASSPRLAGNTGELFF
abundance: few; v_gene: TRBV4-1; j_gene: TRBJ1-2; CDR3aa: CASSPRQDPYGYTF
abundance: few; v_gene: TRBV27; j_gene: TRBJ2-1; CDR3aa: CASSPLGSGLYNEQFF
abundance: few; v_gene: TRBV12-3/TRBV12-4; j_gene: TRBJ2-7; CDR3aa: CASSFSRGYYEQYF
abundance: .; v_gene: TRBV4-2; j_gene: TRBJ2-5; CDR3aa: CASSQDPGTWGETQYF